Each of the 19 T cell receptor beta chains below was sequenced from the same sample in a study of blood T cell repertoires in COVID-19 (dated by TCRdb to the early 2020s). The method was the immunoSEQ multiplex PCR assay. Sourced from immuneACCESS, this table was stored by TCRdb with only in-frame sequences that have V and J called. A share of the clones is absent; for the studies checked, an unresolved V gene accounts for under half, and the remainder has no known explanation. This sample has roughly 500,000 clones in its table, and approximately 92% of those were observed once. The leading ten clones occupy around 0.92% of the sample. Sample: peripheral blood. The receptors shown here come from a man aged 18 to 29 with COVID-19, enrolled during active disease.

A few counts support this clone. V is TRBV12-5 and J is TRBJ1-5; 8 nucleotides match TRBD1. Trimming cost V 5 bases and J 3 bases; bases outside gene matches: 6. The CDR3 runs to 15 residues. Germline assignment: CDR1 LGHNT and CDR2 FRNRAP. CDR3 residues: CASGQGQGHNQPQHF. The CDR3 nucleotides are TGTGCTAGTGGTCAAGGACAGGGCCACAATCAGCCCCAGCATTTT.

The chain links TRBV3-1 (or the pseudogene TRBV3-2) to TRBJ2-1; no reliable D call. This CDR3 spans 12 amino acids. Trimming took 5 bases from V and 6 from J, leaving 8 bases between them. CDR1 is LGHDT and CDR2 is YNNKEL in the germline V gene (reference sequence). CDR3 bases: TGTGCCAGCAGCTCTATCTTCAATGAGCAGTTCTTC. This gives the protein CASSSIFNEQFF.

The chain links TRBV4-2 to TRBJ2-3, with 8 bases aligning to TRBD2. Per the germline V gene, CDR1 is LGHNA and CDR2 is YNFKEQ. Trimming took 3 bases from V and 0 from J; bases not matched to a gene: 2. This CDR3 is 15 amino acids long. CDR3 sequence (DNA): TGTGCCAGCAGCCACGGGACTAGTAGCACAGATACGCAGTATTTT. Translated, it gives CASSHGTSSTDTQYF.

This chain uses TRBV7-9 with TRBJ2-5; no reliable D call. CDR1 is SEHNR and CDR2 is FQNEAQ in the germline V gene (reference sequence). The CDR3 runs to 13 residues. Trimming cost V 4 bases and J 2 bases, with 8 bases left between them. CDR3 in amino acids: CASSSTAQETQYF. The CDR3 region has the DNA TGTGCCAGCAGCTCGACTGCGCAAGAGACCCAGTACTTC. The whole variable domain, remainder taken from reference TRBV7-9 and TRBJ2-5, is DTGVSQNPRHKITKRGQNVTFRCDPISEHNRLYWYRQTLGQGPEFLTYFQNEAQLEKSRLLSDRFSAERPKGSFSTLEIQRTEQGDSAMYLCASSSTAQETQYFGPGTRLLVL.

This chain connects TRBV19 to TRBJ1-1; 8 nucleotides line up with TRBD1. Germline CDR1 is LNHDA and CDR2 is SQIVND (reference sequence). CDR3 length equals 14 residues. J lost 6 bases, V lost 4 bases, and 7 bases had no gene match. The CDR3 here is CASSNSRTGSEAFF. The DNA of the CDR3 is TGTGCCAGTAGTAACTCCAGGACAGGGTCTGAAGCTTTCTTT.

The chain employs TRBV13 and TRBJ1-3; TRBD1 matches at 8 bases. CDR1 and CDR2 (germline): PRHDT, FYEKMQ (reference sequence). J lost 5 bases, V lost 3 bases, and 6 bases had no gene match. This CDR3 is built from 15 residues. Here the CDR3 reads CASSFWTGLRNTIYF. DNA for the CDR3: TGTGCCAGCAGCTTTTGGACAGGGTTGAGAAACACCATATATTTT.

The rearrangement joins TRBV11-3 to TRBJ2-2; maybe TRBD1 (5 bases). This CDR3 spans 17 amino acids. Between the trimmed V and J ends, which lost 1 base and 0 bases, there was a span of 12 bases. Germline lookup yields CDR1 SGHNT and CDR2 YENEEA. Here the CDR3 reads CASSLGRGKTNTGELFF. The CDR3 coding sequence is TGTGCCAGCAGCTTAGGTAGGGGCAAAACGAACACCGGGGAGCTGTTTTTT.

This clone was seen a single time. Written as DNA, the CDR3 is TGTGCCAGCAGTTGGACAGGGGTAGGGGGACAGCCCCAGCATTTT. It specifies CASSWTGVGGQPQHF. This sequence joins TRBV6-5 and TRBJ1-5; 9 nucleotides align to TRBD1. CDR1 and CDR2 (germline): MNHEY, SVGAGI. V dropped 4 bases and J dropped 7; count of bases not matched to a gene: 8. This CDR3 spans 15 amino acids.

The chain combines TRBV18 with TRBJ1-6; the D gene is possibly TRBD1 (6 bases). CDR1 and CDR2 from the germline V gene are KGHSH and LQKENI. Trimming took 3 bases from V and 7 from J, leaving 16 bases between them. The CDR3 is 16 residues long. The CDR3 nucleotides are TGTGCCAGCTCACCGAAGACAGGCCCTGCCAATTCACCCCTCCACTTT. This sequence encodes CASSPKTGPANSPLHF.

Only one count was recorded for this clone. The chain links TRBV10-3 to TRBJ2-4; TRBD1 might be the D (7 bases). Germline V gene sequence: CDR1 ENHRY, CDR2 SYGVKD. V dropped 6 bases and J dropped 9 bases, with 15 bases sitting between them. The length of the CDR3 is 13 residues. The CDR3 DNA is TGTGCCATCAGCCCCCGACAGGGAGGCATTCAGTACTTC. It translates to CAISPRQGGIQYF.

The chain combines TRBV5-1 with TRBJ1-1; the match to TRBD1 covers 12 bases. This CDR3 is 18 amino acids long. J was trimmed by 4 bases and V by 5 bases; bases with no gene match: 15. CDR1 is SGHRS, CDR2 YFSETQ, per germline. This CDR3 is CASREGWDRGPPGTEAFF. The CDR3 region has the DNA TGCGCCAGCAGGGAAGGGTGGGACAGGGGGCCCCCCGGCACTGAAGCTTTCTTT.

To note about this clone: Other DNA sequences from this sample encode an identical CDR3 as well. The chain carries TRBV4-1 and TRBJ2-7, with 7 positions matching TRBD2. From germline, CDR1 is MGHRA and CDR2 YSYEKL. The CDR3 has 14 amino acids. V shed 1 base and J 0 bases; nucleotides not matched to a gene: 0. The chain's CDR3 is CASSQGEGSYEQYF. The CDR3 region has the DNA TGCGCCAGCAGCCAAGGGGAGGGCTCCTACGAGCAGTACTTC.

This clone was observed a single time. The chain has TRBV27 and TRBJ2-1; TRBD2 matches at 9 bases. The CDR3 contains 15 residues. Trimming cost V 3 bases and J 9 bases; bases outside gene matches: 9. Germline CDR1 MNHEY, CDR2 SMNVEV (reference sequence). This CDR3 is CASSFIVRGGLEQFF. CDR3 DNA sequence: TGTGCCAGCAGTTTTATCGTGCGGGGGGGCCTTGAGCAGTTCTTC.

This chain connects TRBV3-1 (or the pseudogene TRBV3-2) to TRBJ2-2; TRBD2 agrees at 7 bases. CDR1 and CDR2 (germline): LGHDT, YNNKEL (reference sequence). V was pared by 0 bases and J by 2 bases, with 15 bases of the junction left unmatched. The CDR3 covers 20 residues. DNA of the CDR3: TGTGCCAGCAGCCAAGAAGGTCGGATCGGCGGGGGACCTAACACCGGGGAGCTGTTTTTT. The encoded protein is CASSQEGRIGGGPNTGELFF.

This chain joins TRBV28 and TRBJ1-5; 7 nucleotides agree with TRBD1. The CDR3 covers 13 residues. Germline V lookup: CDR1 MDHEN, CDR2 SYDVKM. Losses at the gene ends were 3 bases for V and 7 bases for J; bases not matched to a gene: 3. The CDR3 nucleotides read TGTGCCAGCAGTTTCGACAGGGAGCAGCCCCAGCATTTT. This translates into CASSFDREQPQHF. Using reference TRBV28 and TRBJ1-5 for the parts outside the CDR3, the full variable domain is DVKVTQSSRYLVKRTGEKVFLECVQDMDHENMFWYRQDPGLGLRLIYFSYDVKMKEKGDIPEGYSVSREKKERFSLILESASTNQTSMYLCASSFDREQPQHFGDGTRLSIL.

V is TRBV7-9 and J is TRBJ2-7; the match to TRBD1 covers 8 bases. Germline V gene lookup returns CDR1 SEHNR and CDR2 FQNEAQ (reference sequence). J lost 1 base, V lost 2 bases, and 4 bases had no gene match. This CDR3 contains 15 residues. The CDR3 region has the DNA TGTGCCAGCAGCTTAACAGGGGGATCTTCCTACGAGCAGTACTTC. It specifies CASSLTGGSSYEQYF.

J is TRBJ1-1 and V is TRBV29-1; 8 bases are shared with TRBD1. The germline V gene encodes CDR1 SQVTM and CDR2 ANQGSEA. With 3 bases clipped from V and 4 bases from J, the junction kept 13 bases outside the gene matches. This CDR3 has 16 residues. CDR3 DNA sequence: TGCAGCGTTGAGGGAGCGCAGGGGGCGCAGGCCACTGAAGCTTTCTTT. Translating gives CSVEGAQGAQATEAFF.

The rearrangement uses TRBV5-6 and TRBJ1-4, with a possible D match to TRBD1 (6 bases). The length of the CDR3 is 12 residues. CDR1 is SGHDT, CDR2 YYEEEE, per germline. Trimming took 0 bases from V and 16 from J, leaving 13 bases between them. CDR3 sequence: CASSLEGGPGFF. CDR3 nucleotides: TGTGCCAGCAGCTTGGAGGGGGGGCCGGGGTTTTTT.

The genes are TRBV18 and TRBJ2-1, with 8 bases fitting TRBD2. Germline loops: CDR1 KGHSH, CDR2 LQKENI. With 1 base clipped from V and 0 bases from J, the junction kept 5 bases outside the gene matches. CDR3 size: 17 residues. The CDR3 reads CASSPRTSRSSYNEQFF. CDR3 nucleotide sequence: TGTGCCAGCTCACCACGGACTAGCAGAAGCTCCTACAATGAGCAGTTCTTC.